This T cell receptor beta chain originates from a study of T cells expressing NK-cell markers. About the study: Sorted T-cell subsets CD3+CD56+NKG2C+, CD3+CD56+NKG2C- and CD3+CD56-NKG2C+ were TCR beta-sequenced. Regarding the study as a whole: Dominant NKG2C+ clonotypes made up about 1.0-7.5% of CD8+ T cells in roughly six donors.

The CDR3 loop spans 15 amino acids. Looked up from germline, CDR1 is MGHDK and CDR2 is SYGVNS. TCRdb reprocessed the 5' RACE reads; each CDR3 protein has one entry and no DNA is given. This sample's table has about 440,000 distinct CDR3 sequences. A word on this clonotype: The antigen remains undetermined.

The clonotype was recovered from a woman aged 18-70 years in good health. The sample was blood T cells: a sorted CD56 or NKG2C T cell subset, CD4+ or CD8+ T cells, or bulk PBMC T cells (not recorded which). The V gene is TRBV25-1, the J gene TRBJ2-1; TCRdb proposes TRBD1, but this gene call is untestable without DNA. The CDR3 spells CASSESGAGYNEQFF.